This record looks at one TCR beta chain sequence and its context. Its antigen is undetermined. This CDR3 region has 15 residues. Looked up from germline, CDR1 is MNHEY and CDR2 is SMNVEV (reference sequence). The trim removed 6 bases at V and 3 bases at J, leaving 2 bases unmatched. They ran version v3.0 of the immunoSEQ assay at survey level. The table came from immunoSEQ multiplex PCR; TCRdb's copy has only in-frame clones and leaves some out. Of 30,000 to 40,000 clones listed, 83% are singletons. These data are taken from a study of long-term antiretroviral therapy in people with HIV. The study, taken as a whole, reports: At every time point, clones expanded before ART dominated the repertoire. Blood collection from the mid-2000s to the late 2010s possibly occurred under older ART regimens.

The material was unsorted PBMCs, obtained 0.4 years before starting antiretroviral therapy. The V gene is TRBV27, the J gene TRBJ2-2; TRBD2 matches 12 bases. This sequence originates from a man between 18 and 29 years old with HIV. The CDR3 coding sequence is TGTGCCAGCAGCCGACTAGCGGGAGACACCGGGGAGCTGTTTTTT. This codes for CASSRLAGDTGELFF.